Shown below are 10 T cell receptor beta chains from a single sample sequenced in a study of T cell repertoires in cytomegalovirus infection. TCRdb re-derived calls from the reads in MiXCR, one entry per CDR3 protein. The sample records about 740,000 distinct CDR3 sequences, 30% to 40% being singletons. What these receptors recognize is not known. Sequencing was performed on cultured PBMCs, taken from culture after CMV antigen stimulation. These receptors all come from a human donor in good health (CMV status not recorded). Some clones in this sample may be carry-over from other donors' samples.

Only a few counts were recorded for this clonotype. J is TRBJ2-1 and V is TRBV19, with a possible D match to TRBD2 (6 bases). The CDR3 is 17 amino acids. V was pared by 3 bases and J by 5 bases, with 20 bases between. Germline-derived CDR1 and CDR2 are LNHDA and SQIVND (reference sequence). CDR3 protein: CASSISFLAGRNNEQFF. The CDR3 nucleotides read TGTGCCAGTAGTATCTCCTTTTTGGCGGGGAGAAACAATGAGCAGTTCTTC. Full variable domain (outside the CDR3, taken from reference TRBV19 and TRBJ2-1): DGGITQSPKYLFRKEGQNVTLSCEQNLNHDAMYWYRQDPGQGLRLIYYSQIVNDFQKGDIAEGYSVSREKKESFPLTVTSAQKNPTAFYLCASSISFLAGRNNEQFFGPGTRLTVL.

This clonotype occurred many times. The chain links TRBV7-6 to TRBJ1-1; possible D gene TRBD1, 5 bases. Trimming stripped 9 bases from V and 1 base from J, with 12 bases between. CDR1 is SGHVS and CDR2 is FNYEAQ in the germline V gene. This CDR3 region has 13 residues. CDR3 region: CASSGGGNTEAFF. In DNA form, the CDR3 reads TGTGCCAGTAGTGGGGGGGGGAACACTGAAGCTTTCTTT.

This chain links TRBV7-4 with TRBJ1-1; no reliable D call. The V and J ends lost 2 bases and 0 bases respectively, with 10 bases between them. The length of the CDR3 is 15 residues. The germline CDR1 and CDR2 sequences are SGHVT and SQSDAQ. The CDR3 sequence: CASSLRVVMNTEAFF. The CDR3 DNA reads as TGTGCCAGCAGCTTAAGGGTTGTTATGAACACTGAAGCTTTCTTT.

This clonotype came up a few times. The chain is built from TRBV7-2 and TRBJ2-3; 10 nucleotides match TRBD2. The CDR3 length is 17 residues. The ends lost 2 bases at V and 3 bases at J; junction bases unmatched: 8. Germline-derived CDR1 and CDR2 are SGHTA and FQGNSA. CDR3 residues: CASSLSQRGGGTDTQYF. CDR3 bases: TGTGCCAGCAGCTTAAGTCAGCGGGGGGGTGGGACAGATACGCAGTATTTT. The full variable domain, in which reference TRBV7-2 and TRBJ2-3 provide the parts outside the CDR3, is GAGVSQSPSNKVTEKGKDVELRCDPISGHTALYWYRQSLGQGLEFLIYFQGNSAPDKSGLPSDRFSAERTGGSVSTLTIQRTQQEDSAVYLCASSLSQRGGGTDTQYFGPGTRLTVL.

Ten or more counts support this clonotype. The chain links TRBV6-1 to TRBJ2-1; no definite D call. Germline V gives CDR1 MNHNS, CDR2 SASEGT. The CDR3 is 12 residues long. V was pared by 9 bases and J by 4 bases, with 10 bases between. The CDR3 coding sequence is TGTGCCAGTGAATCCAGGTACAATGAGCAGTTCTTC. Translating it yields CASESRYNEQFF.

The J gene is TRBJ2-3, the V gene TRBV6-2 or TRBV6-3; 9 bases are a match to TRBD1. This CDR3 has 15 amino acids. Germline loops: CDR1 MNHEY, CDR2 SVGEGT. V lost 5 bases, J lost 4 bases, and 7 bases stayed unmatched. CDR3 amino acids: CASSPGTGRSDTQYF. In DNA, the CDR3 is TGTGCCAGCAGTCCCGGGACAGGGCGCTCAGATACGCAGTATTTT.

J is TRBJ1-1 and V is TRBV4-1; weak D call: TRBD1 (5 bases). V was clipped by 3 bases and J by 4 bases, with 18 bases between them. The CDR3 totals 16 residues. Germline CDR1 is MGHRA and CDR2 is YSYEKL. Here the CDR3 DNA reads TGCGCCAGCAGCCATTCCAGGGACGGGGGGGGCACTGAAGCTTTCTTT. It is translated as CASSHSRDGGGTEAFF.

This clonotype was counted between two and nine times. The chain uses TRBV6-6 and TRBJ2-3; D is perhaps TRBD2 (6 bases). Germline V lookup: CDR1 MNHNY, CDR2 SVGAGI (reference sequence). The CDR3 covers 19 residues. V was shortened by 5 bases and J by 4 bases, with 28 bases between the two germline ends. The CDR3 loop is CASSPTERGDGEGPDTQYF. CDR3 DNA: TGTGCCAGCAGTCCGACCGAGCGCGGGGACGGAGAGGGTCCAGATACGCAGTATTTT.

V and J are TRBV19 and TRBJ2-1; 8 nucleotides align to TRBD2. With 8 bases clipped from V and 7 bases from J, the junction kept 4 bases outside the gene matches. The CDR3 has 12 amino acids. From germline, CDR1 is LNHDA and CDR2 SQIVND (reference sequence). CDR3 in amino acids: CASRGLVNEQFF. As DNA, the CDR3 is TGTGCCAGTCGGGGACTAGTAAATGAGCAGTTCTTC.

The chain links TRBV6-2 or TRBV6-3 to TRBJ1-3; D unresolved. V was shortened by 7 bases and J by 0 bases, with 16 bases between the two germline ends. The CDR3 loop spans 16 amino acids. Germline loops: CDR1 MNHEY, CDR2 SVGEGT. The DNA for the CDR3 is TGTGCCAGCATGAGTTGGACGGAGACCTCTGGAAACACCATATATTTT. Protein: CASMSWTETSGNTIYF.